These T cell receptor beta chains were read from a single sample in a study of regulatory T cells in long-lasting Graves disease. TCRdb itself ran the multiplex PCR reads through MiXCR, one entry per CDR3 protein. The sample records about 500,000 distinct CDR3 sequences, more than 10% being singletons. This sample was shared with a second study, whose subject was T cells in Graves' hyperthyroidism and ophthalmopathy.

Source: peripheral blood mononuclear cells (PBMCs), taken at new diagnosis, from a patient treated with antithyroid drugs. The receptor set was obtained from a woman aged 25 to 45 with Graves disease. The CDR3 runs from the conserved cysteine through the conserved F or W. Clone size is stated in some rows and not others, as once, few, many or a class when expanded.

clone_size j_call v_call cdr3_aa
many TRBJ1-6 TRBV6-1 CASNKESSYNSPLHF
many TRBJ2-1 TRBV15 CATSRDQGAVDEQFF
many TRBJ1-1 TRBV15 CATSRVGQGFAFF
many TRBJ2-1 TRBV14 CASSPSTSWYNEQFF
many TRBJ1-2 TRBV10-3 CAIRGHSYGYTF
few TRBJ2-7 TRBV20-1 CSAKGASGIAGEQYF
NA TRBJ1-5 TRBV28 CATRDSLIPQHF
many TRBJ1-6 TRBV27 CASSLYSKGRGSPLHF
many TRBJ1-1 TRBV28 CASSYPARAHAAEAFF
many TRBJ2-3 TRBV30 CAWSGLAGTDTQYF
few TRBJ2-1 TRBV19 CASSIVAGTSGRAFYNEQFF
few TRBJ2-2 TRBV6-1 CASKGLTGELFF
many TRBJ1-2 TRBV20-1 CSASEGASGYTF
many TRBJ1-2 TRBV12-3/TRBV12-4 CASSLGGRRAYGYTF
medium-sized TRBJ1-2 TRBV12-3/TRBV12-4 CASSLAGTFYGYTF
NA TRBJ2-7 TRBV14 CASSQVKAGGPPNEQYF
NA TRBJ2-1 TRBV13 CASSLELGPGKQFF
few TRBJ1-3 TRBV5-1 CASSLDGYTIYF
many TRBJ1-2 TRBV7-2 CASSSWTASNYGYTF
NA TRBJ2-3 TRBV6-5 CASSYSSRGRTDTQYF
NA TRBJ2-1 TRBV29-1 CSGTATYNEQFF
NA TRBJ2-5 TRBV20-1 CSARAAVQETQYF
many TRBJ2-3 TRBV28 CASSRSGSTDTQYF
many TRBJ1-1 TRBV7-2 CASRRTPNTEAFF
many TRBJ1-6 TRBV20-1 CSARDSGPNSPLHF
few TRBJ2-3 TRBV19 CASNYDGRPSTDTQYF
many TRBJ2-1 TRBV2 CASRDRDSPGDEQFF
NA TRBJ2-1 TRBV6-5 CASSSPGTAEQFF
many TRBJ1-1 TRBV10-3 CAASVGQSNTEAFF
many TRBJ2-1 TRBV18 CASSPTGLARINEQFF
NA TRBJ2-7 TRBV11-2 CASSQDTGAPYEQYF
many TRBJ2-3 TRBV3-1 CASSQGLAGGRVTDTQYF
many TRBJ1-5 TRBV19 CARPGRRNQPQHF
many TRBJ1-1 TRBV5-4 CASSMTTNTEAFF
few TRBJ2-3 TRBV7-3 CASNSSGTSGGLRYF
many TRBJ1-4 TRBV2 CATRFQGATEKLFF
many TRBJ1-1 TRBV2 CASSGGGWTEAFF
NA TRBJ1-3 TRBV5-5 CASSLARSSGNTIYF
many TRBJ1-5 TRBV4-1 CASSQENIRGTQHF
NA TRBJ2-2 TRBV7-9 CASSRDYSNTGELFF
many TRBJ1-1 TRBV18 CASSAGQNTEAFF
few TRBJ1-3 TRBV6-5 CASSYSWPGPGNTIYF
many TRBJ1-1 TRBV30 CAWKGELLGNTEAFF
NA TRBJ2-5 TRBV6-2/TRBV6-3 CASSYSLPQETQYF
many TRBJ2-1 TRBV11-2 CASSHIPGLAGVTSSYNEQFF
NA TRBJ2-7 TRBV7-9 CASSYSGRHYEQYF
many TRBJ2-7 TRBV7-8 CASSLRLENEQYF
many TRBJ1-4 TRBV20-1 CSAGPTGLNEKLFF
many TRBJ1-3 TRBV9 CASSASNTGSGNTIYF
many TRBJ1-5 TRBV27 CASSLGAGGLQPQHF
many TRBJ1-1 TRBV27 CASSLLGQIGTEAFF
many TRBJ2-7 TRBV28 CASSLYGGSYEQYF